This TCR beta chain was sequenced for a study of blood T cells in healthy people across ages (dated by TCRdb to between 2015 and 2016). In the study overall: Template switching captured roughly one uniquely barcoded TCR beta cDNA molecule per two T cells in model experiments. The study analyzed two additional independent replicas of 1 million unique cDNA reads from the same blood draw for two donors, one aged 18 to 30 and one aged 80 or older. The study measured age-related changes in TCR beta repertoire diversity using deep sequencing normalized with unique cDNA molecular identifiers. Donors of different ages were randomly distributed across sequencing lanes to avoid experimental bias. The donors were split into four age groups: young (average 16 years), middle-aged (about 40), aged (approximately 60) and long-lived (under 85).

V loses 6 bases at its end and J loses 14 bases; junction bases beyond the gene matches: 17. The cysteine opens and the phenylalanine closes a CDR3 of 14 amino acids. The retained sequence is limited to the CDR3, 42 bases, with the frame set at the first base. The germline V gene supplies CDR1 SQVTM and CDR2 ANQGSEA. To prepare the library, 5' RACE was applied. Sequencing used an Illumina HiSeq 2500. The second PCR ran for roughly 7 to 11 cycles and used a J-beta primer mix along with a sample-barcoded 5' primer. A template-switch 5' adaptor carrying 12 random nucleotides introduced a unique molecular identifier onto each TCR beta cDNA molecule. Each sample yielded at least 2.5 million CDR3-containing paired-end reads. First-strand cDNA synthesis was performed from all RNA using the Mint cDNA synthesis kit, with priming by a TRBC-specific oligonucleotide. Following uracil-DNA glycosylase treatment, a first 18-cycle PCR with universal primers M1SS and BC2_uni_R was performed on all cDNA. Concerning the study's data processing: For normalization, 1 million high-quality reads were randomly selected from each sample, with every read carrying a distinct molecular identifier. Instead of being binned into consensus sequences, reads that shared molecular identifiers were thrown out. MiTCR, set to a Q25 quality threshold and the strictest error-elimination algorithm, was used for CDR3 identification, clonotype clustering and error correction. Lower-bound total TCR beta diversity was estimated with a nonparametric unseen species model using Euler transformation. In-frame beta chains were kept once TCRdb had trimmed the public reads at Q25 with fastp and called clones with MiXCR. Here each entry gathers all rows of one CDR3 protein and keeps the most common genes and DNA. These V and J calls rely on TCRdb rather than the paper's analysis. In all, the sample holds around 800,000 distinct CDR3 sequences, and about 53% of those were seen once. Jointly, the top ten make up around 40% of the sample.

The roughly 37 donors, aged about 6 to 95 years, were systemically healthy Caucasian individuals from Russia. Around 9.9 milliliters of peripheral blood were collected from each donor into EDTA-treated Vacutainer tubes. Ficoll-Paque density-gradient centrifugation was used to isolate PBMCs, with at least 6.5 million per sample. Trizol reagent was used to extract total RNA from PBMCs, with at least 6 micrograms per sample. For every donor, an aliquot of PBMCs went through flow cytometry to measure the percentages of naive CD45RAhigh/CD27high T cells. The investigation overall reported the following: As age increased, observed TCR beta diversity per million T cells dropped in a roughly linear way, and a significant reduction was already evident by age about 40. Estimates of total diversity from one million sequenced T cells were regarded as lower bounds and underestimates. The percentage of naive T cells measured by flow cytometry correlated strongly with observed TCR beta diversity. The CMV infection status of donors was not known, potentially confounding age-related changes in expanded clonotypes. Compared with the aged group, more naive CD4+ T cells, fewer expanded clones and increased TCR diversity were shown by the long-lived group, suggesting age selection. Since profiling was done on bulk unsorted PBMCs, naive and antigen-experienced compartments could not be conclusively compared.

This clonotype has a handful of counts. The antigen this receptor binds is unknown. No base quality values were provided; no much bigger clone lies one nucleotide off. The receptor chain draws on TRBV29-1 and TRBJ2-3, with 10 bases in between that match TRBD2. Input material: blood. This receptor was identified in a man older than 75 in good health. The CDR3: CSVWTSGRGGYAYF. The DNA is TGCAGCGTGTGGACTAGCGGAAGAGGGGGATACGCGTATTTT.